The 23 T cell receptor beta chains given below trace back to one sample, sequenced in a study of PD-L1 blockade in urothelial cancer. Assay: immunoSEQ multiplex PCR; the TCRdb copy retains only in-frame clones and omits some. Of 2,500 to 3,000 clones listed, roughly a third are singletons. Material: tumor tissue, obtained before atezolizumab (anti-PD-L1) treatment. The receptors derive from a man in his sixties or seventies with urothelial cancer.

V is TRBV30 and J is TRBJ2-3; D call uncertain. There are 13 residues in the CDR3. With 0 bases removed from V and 0 bases from J, the gap between germline ends came to 4 bases. Looked up from germline, CDR1 is GTSNPN and CDR2 is SVGIG (reference sequence). The CDR3 spells CAWSVQSTDTQYF. DNA for the CDR3: TGTGCCTGGAGTGTTCAGAGCACAGATACGCAGTATTTT.

The gene calls are TRBV28 and TRBJ2-1; a weak D match, TRBD1 (6 bases). CDR3 length: 13 amino acids. V lost 2 bases, J lost 7 bases, and 9 bases lay in between. Germline-derived CDR1 and CDR2 are MDHEN and SYDVKM. The CDR3 DNA reads as TGTGCCAGCAGTTTACAGGGGCGGAATGAGCAGTTCTTC. Translating it yields CASSLQGRNEQFF.

The chain is built from TRBV11-3 and TRBJ2-7; 8 bases fit TRBD1. The length of the CDR3 is 15 residues. Germline V gives CDR1 SGHNT, CDR2 YENEEA. The V gene end was trimmed by 7 bases and the J gene end by 3 bases; junction bases not matched to a gene: 11. The CDR3 bases are TGTGCCAGCACCTTCTTGGGGGGACAGGACTACGAGCAGTACTTC. The encoded protein is CASTFLGGQDYEQYF.

This clone was seen a handful of times. This chain connects TRBV6-8 to TRBJ2-2, with 10 bases fitting TRBD1. With V trimmed by 6 bases and J by 6 bases, 13 bases remained unmatched. This CDR3 comprises 17 residues. Germline lookup yields CDR1 MNHGY and CDR2 SAAAGT. The CDR3 is CASRGTGATIASGELFF. The CDR3 DNA follows: TGTGCCAGCAGAGGGACAGGGGCTACCATAGCGTCCGGGGAGCTGTTTTTT.

The CDR3 protein is CASSFLAESTDTQYF. The DNA of the CDR3 is TGCGCCAGCAGCTTTCTAGCGGAGAGCACAGATACGCAGTATTTT. The V gene is TRBV5-1, the J gene TRBJ2-3, with TRBD2 identical over 7 bases. The CDR3 runs to 15 residues. V shed 2 bases, J shed 0 bases, and the junction held 3 bases outside the gene matches. Per the germline V gene, CDR1 is SGHRS and CDR2 is YFSETQ.

The genes are TRBV14 and TRBJ1-1; D call uncertain. V lost 3 bases to trimming and J lost 7 bases, with 9 bases between them. This CDR3 is 12 amino acids long. Germline-derived CDR1 and CDR2 are SGHDN and FVKESK. The CDR3 here is CASSHGDREAFF. The CDR3 nucleotides are TGTGCCAGCAGCCATGGAGACCGTGAAGCTTTCTTT.

V and J are TRBV18 and TRBJ2-5, with D perhaps TRBD2 (6 bases). Trimming removed 2 bases from V and 7 bases from J, with 17 bases in between. The CDR3 sequence is 15 residues long. CDR1 and CDR2 (germline): KGHSH, LQKENI. The DNA of the CDR3 is TGTGCCAGCTCACCAGGAGGGGCAAGGGACGGGACCCAGTACTTC. It translates to CASSPGGARDGTQYF.

This clone was seen only a few times. The chain couples TRBV10-2 to TRBJ1-1; no firm D call. In germline, CDR1 is WSHSY, CDR2 SAAADI. Trimming stripped 7 bases from V and 4 bases from J, with 16 bases between. CDR3 size: 14 residues. The CDR3 nucleotides read TGCGCCAGCACCCCAACAAGGGCCCCCACTGAAGCTTTCTTT. Protein: CASTPTRAPTEAFF.

In its sample, this clone is medium-sized. The CDR3 loop is CASRGGGDYNEQFF. CDR3 bases: TGTGCCAGCAGGGGCGGGGGGGACTACAATGAGCAGTTCTTC. This chain connects TRBV6-8 to TRBJ2-1; TRBD2 matches at 9 bases. CDR1 MNHGY and CDR2 SAAAGT come from the germline V gene. V dropped 6 bases and J dropped 3; count of bases not matched to a gene: 3. The CDR3 consists of 14 residues.

This clone was detected only a few times. V usage is TRBV19 and J usage is TRBJ1-3, with D unclear. The CDR3 runs to 15 residues. V lost 6 bases and J 0 bases, leaving 12 bases between the germline ends. Germline values: CDR1 LNHDA, CDR2 SQIVND (reference sequence). CDR3 region: CASRRSGNSGNTIYF. CDR3 bases: TGTGCCAGTAGACGATCCGGGAACTCTGGAAACACCATATATTTT.

The chain is built from TRBV23-1 and TRBJ2-6; D remains ambiguous. TRBV23-1 is flagged as an ORF with uncertain function. The CDR3 has 17 amino acids. Trimming cost V 5 bases and J 5 bases, with 19 bases left between them. The CDR3 loop is CASSGGPQQSRANVLTF. CDR3 nucleotide sequence: TGCGCCAGCAGTGGTGGGCCGCAACAAAGTCGGGCCAACGTCCTGACTTTC.

The sample holds a few counts of this clone. This chain uses TRBV6-8 with TRBJ2-3, with 10 bases identical to TRBD2. Germline CDR1 and CDR2: MNHGY and SAAAGT. V gave up 5 bases and J gave up 4 bases; unmatched junction bases: 18. The CDR3 contains 19 residues. CDR3 in DNA: TGTGCCAGCAGTCAATTTACCGGGGTTCTCGGACTAGCGGCAGATACGCAGTATTTT. Residues: CASSQFTGVLGLAADTQYF.

This clone occurred a few times. V and J are TRBV11-3 and TRBJ1-1; 9 bases are shared with TRBD1. Trimming cost V 6 bases and J 5 bases; bases outside gene matches: 7. The CDR3 runs 14 residues. Germline-derived CDR1 and CDR2 are SGHNT and YENEEA. This CDR3 reads CASREDRGITEAFF. DNA for the CDR3: TGTGCCAGCAGGGAGGACAGGGGAATTACTGAAGCTTTCTTT.

The rearrangement uses TRBV30 and TRBJ2-5; D gene uncertain. Germline CDR1 and CDR2: GTSNPN and SVGIG (reference sequence). The CDR3 loop spans 11 amino acids. Trimming left V 2 bases short and J 7 bases short, with 8 bases between. The CDR3 spells CAWSLWGTQYF. CDR3 nucleotides: TGTGCCTGGAGTCTATGGGGGACCCAGTACTTC.

Sample share makes this clone medium-sized. This chain uses TRBV11-3 with TRBJ1-4; D unclear. V shed 5 bases and J shed 4 bases, with 14 bases lying between them. The germline V gene has CDR1 SGHNT and CDR2 YENEEA. The CDR3 runs to 15 residues. CDR3 sequence (DNA): TGTGCCAGCAGCCTCGCGTCTTACATTAATGAAAAACTGTTTTTT. Its protein product is CASSLASYINEKLFF.

This clone was picked up a small number of times. The V gene is TRBV14, the J gene TRBJ1-3; 7 bases align to TRBD1. The junction had 7 bases not matched to a gene; V was cut back by 4 bases and J by 4 bases. The length of the CDR3 is 15 residues. Germline assignment: CDR1 SGHDN and CDR2 FVKESK. CDR3 DNA: TGTGCCAGCAGCCTACCGGGACAGACGGGAAACACCATATATTTT. This translates into CASSLPGQTGNTIYF.

Turning to this clone: An end of the junction differs from the germline gene, which may be a read error. The chain couples TRBV5-1 to TRBJ2-3; 10 nucleotides align to TRBD1. The CDR3 has 14 amino acids. Germline CDR1 SGHRS, CDR2 YFSETQ. The CDR3 spells CASRGQGFTDMQYF. CDR3 DNA: TGCGCCAGCAGGGGACAGGGGTTCACAGATATGCAGTATTTT.

This clone was detected only a few times. The J gene is TRBJ2-5, the V gene TRBV11-3; 7 positions agree with TRBD2. In germline, CDR1 is SGHNT, CDR2 YENEEA. J gave up 2 bases and V 5 bases, and 8 bases lay outside the gene matches. This CDR3 spans 15 amino acids. CDR3 loop: CASSLRGRVQETQYF. Written as DNA, the CDR3 is TGTGCCAGCAGCCTGAGAGGGAGGGTTCAAGAGACCCAGTACTTC. The variable domain in full, with the rest retrieved from reference TRBV11-3 and TRBJ2-5, is EAGVVQSPRYKIIEKKQPVAFWCNPISGHNTLYWYLQNLGQGPELLIRYENEEAVDDSQLPKDRFSAERLKGVDSTLKIQPAELGDSAVYLCASSLRGRVQETQYFGPGTRLLVL.

Worth noting for this clone: Distinct nucleotide sequences in the sample also encode this CDR3. V is TRBV5-1 and J is TRBJ2-2, with 7 bases fitting TRBD1. The CDR3 is 17 amino acids. Germline V lookup: CDR1 SGHRS, CDR2 YFSETQ. The V and J ends lost 4 bases and 11 bases, in that order; junction bases with no gene match: 20. The CDR3 nucleotides read TGCGCCAGCAGCCCCGTCCCGGGACAGTTGGTTTTCGGAGAGCTGTTTTTT. Its protein is CASSPVPGQLVFGELFF.

The rearrangement links TRBV5-1 to TRBJ2-5; 10 positions match TRBD2. Germline lookup yields CDR1 SGHRS and CDR2 YFSETQ. This CDR3 spans 17 amino acids. J lost 1 base, V lost 3 bases, and 9 bases had no gene match. CDR3 loop: CASSSPEASGGQETQYF. CDR3 in DNA: TGCGCCAGCAGCTCCCCCGAGGCTAGCGGGGGCCAAGAGACCCAGTACTTC.

The table lists this clone with a few counts. The V gene is TRBV19, the J gene TRBJ2-3; D may be TRBD2 (5 bases). Trimming took off 7 bases at V and 0 bases at J, with 11 bases between the two ends. The CDR3 has 14 residues. Germline CDR1 LNHDA, CDR2 SQIVND (reference sequence). Written as DNA, the CDR3 is TGTGCCAGTACGCGGGCCTATAGCACAGATACGCAGTATTTT. The encoded protein is CASTRAYSTDTQYF.

The V call is TRBV11-3, the J call TRBJ2-7; TRBD1 is a possible D gene (5 bases). The CDR3 runs 14 residues. Per the germline V gene, CDR1 is SGHNT and CDR2 is YENEEA. With 5 bases removed from V and 3 bases from J, the gap between germline ends came to 14 bases. Here the CDR3 DNA reads TGTGCCAGCAGCCCGTCCGCAGGGCGCTACGAGCAGTACTTC. Translating gives CASSPSAGRYEQYF.

This clone is medium-sized (0.01 to 0.1%) by share. The chain uses TRBV6-8 and TRBJ2-7; D is possibly TRBD1 (6 bases). Trimming took 8 bases from V and 1 from J, leaving 12 bases between them. The CDR3 has 13 residues. Germline V gene data show CDR1 as MNHGY and CDR2 as SAAAGT. The CDR3 protein is CASSKDRSYEQYF. The DNA of the CDR3 is TGTGCCAGCTCGAAGGACAGATCCTACGAGCAGTACTTC.